Following are 2 T cell receptor beta chains from one sample sequenced in a study of blood T cells in healthy people across ages (dated by TCRdb to the mid-2010s). The library was produced with 5' RACE. Data came from an Illumina HiSeq 2500. A second 7 to 11 cycle PCR used a sample-barcoded 5' primer and a J-beta primer mix. TCRdb's own reprocessing of the public reads used fastp at Q25 and MiXCR and kept productive beta chains. CDR3 protein sequences are deduplicated, and each keeps its most common genes and DNA. The sample table lists fewer than 1 million distinct CDR3 sequences, under 45% of them with a count of one. Of the sample, around 21% is held by the ten largest clones. Sequencing was performed on blood. The receptors derive from a man aged 55 to 70 in good health.

The chain combines TRBV2 with TRBJ2-7; D perhaps matches TRBD2 (6 bases). The CDR3 is 13 amino acids. The ends were cut back, 3 bases at V and 7 bases at J, with 13 bases in the middle. In germline, CDR1 is SNHLY, CDR2 FYNNEI. CDR3 residues: CASSDRDLGEQYF. The CDR3 coding sequence is TGTGCCAGCAGTGACAGGGACTTGGGTGAGCAGTACTTC.

The V gene is TRBV6-1, the J gene TRBJ2-3, with TRBD2 matching over 13 bases. This CDR3 has 18 amino acids. Unmatched junction bases numbered 7, after V lost 0 bases and J lost 4 bases. Per the germline V gene, CDR1 is MNHNS and CDR2 is SASEGT. The DNA for the CDR3 is TGTGCCAGCAGTGAAGCGCGTACTAGCGGGGGGGCCGCAGATACGCAGTATTTT. It encodes CASSEARTSGGAADTQYF.